This TCR beta chain was sequenced during a study of blood T cell repertoires in COVID-19. V dropped 4 bases and J dropped 6 bases, with 11 bases sitting between them. Germline V gene data show CDR1 as SGDLS and CDR2 as YYNGEE. The CDR3 is 13 residues long. Assay: immunoSEQ multiplex PCR; the TCRdb copy retains only in-frame clones and omits some. The profile covers around 160,000 clones, with more than 85% appearing a single time and 0.99% taken by the ten largest. Sequenced input: peripheral blood. V usage is TRBV9 and J usage is TRBJ1-5; a weak D match, TRBD1 (6 bases). The TCR sequence derives from a man between 18 and 29 years old with acute or convalescent COVID-19. The DNA for the CDR3 is TGTGCCAGCAGCAAACAGGGAACTCAGCCCCAGCATTTT. This codes for CASSKQGTQPQHF.